Below, 23 T cell receptor beta chains from the same sample are listed, as sequenced in a study of radiotherapy plus CTLA-4 blockade in lung cancer. Sequencing used immunoSEQ multiplex PCR; TCRdb keeps in-frame clones, though not all of them. This sample yields some 80,000 clones, of which 84% are seen a single time; approximately 0.8% belongs to the top ten. The specimen was peripheral blood, collected from a patient treated with radiotherapy plus ipilimumab. The receptors originated from a human donor with non-small cell lung cancer who had stable disease on radiotherapy plus ipilimumab.

V usage is TRBV11-2 and J usage is TRBJ2-3; D not certain. V was cut by 5 bases and J by 3 bases, with 6 bases left in between. This CDR3 spans 12 amino acids. Germline values: CDR1 SGHAT, CDR2 FQNNGV. Here the CDR3 reads CASSPSTDTQYF. In DNA form, the CDR3 reads TGTGCCAGCAGCCCCTCGACAGATACGCAGTATTTT.

DNA of the CDR3: TGTGCCAGCAGTTCGCCTCCGGGGGCAAACATTCAGTACTTC. The encoded protein is CASSSPPGANIQYF. The chain recombines TRBV28 with TRBJ2-4; possibly TRBD1 or TRBD2 for D (6 bases each). Germline loops: CDR1 MDHEN, CDR2 SYDVKM. V lost 4 bases, J lost 6 bases, and 13 bases lay in between. This CDR3 spans 14 amino acids.

The chain links TRBV5-4 to TRBJ2-7; TRBD2 matches 7 bases. The CDR3 totals 14 residues. Germline lookup yields CDR1 SGHNT and CDR2 YYREEE (reference sequence). The junction had 9 bases not matched to a gene; V was cut back by 0 bases and J by 9 bases. The CDR3 spells CASSLALSGEGQYF. The CDR3 DNA reads TGTGCCAGCAGCTTGGCCTTATCCGGGGAGGGGCAGTACTTC. Filled out from reference TRBV5-4 and TRBJ2-7, the complete variable domain reads ETGVTQSPTHLIKTRGQQVTLRCSSQSGHNTVSWYQQALGQGPQFIFQYYREEENGRGNFPPRFSGLQFPNYSSELNVNALELDDSALYLCASSLALSGEGQYFGPGTRLTVT.

CDR3 coding DNA: TGTGCCAGCAGCTTTGGGGACGGGGAGCTGTTTTTT. Translated, it gives CASSFGDGELFF. V usage is TRBV11-3 and J usage is TRBJ2-2; D gene ambiguous. This CDR3 comprises 12 residues. Germline-derived CDR1 and CDR2 are SGHNT and YENEEA. Trimming cost V 3 bases and J 7 bases, with 6 bases left between them.

This rearrangement joins TRBV4-2 to TRBJ2-1; weak D call: TRBD2 (6 bases). The CDR3 extends over 18 amino acids. The germline gives CDR1 LGHNA, CDR2 YNFKEQ. V lost 3 bases, J lost 2 bases, and 20 bases lay in between. The CDR3 is CASSQGVAVGGPYNEQFF. For the CDR3, the DNA is TGTGCCAGCAGCCAGGGCGTAGCGGTGGGGGGACCCTACAATGAGCAGTTCTTC.

The CDR3 sequence is CASTPPTDTQYF. CDR3 nucleotide sequence: TGTGCCAGCACCCCCCCCACAGATACGCAGTATTTT. The chain has TRBV6-1 and TRBJ2-3; no clear D gene. Germline V gene data show CDR1 as MNHNS and CDR2 as SASEGT. V lost 7 bases to trimming and J lost 2 bases, with 7 bases between them. The CDR3 has 12 residues.

This clone has a single count. The DNA of the CDR3 is TGTGCCAGCAGCTTGGATGGCTACACCTTC. Protein product: CASSLDGYTF. The chain links TRBV5-8 to TRBJ1-2; D is ambiguous. V was trimmed by 0 bases and J by 6 bases, leaving 0 bases between them. Germline lookup yields CDR1 SGHTS and CDR2 YDEGEE. The CDR3 totals 10 residues.

The rearrangement joins TRBV7-8 to TRBJ2-2, with a weak D call TRBD1 (5 bases). This CDR3 has 14 amino acids. The V end lost 3 bases, the J end lost 6 bases, and 11 bases lay between the germline ends. Germline V gene sequence: CDR1 SGHVS, CDR2 FQNEAQ. CDR3 coding DNA: TGTGCCAGCAGCTTTCTGGGCAGGGCCGGGGAGCTGTTTTTT. Translation gives CASSFLGRAGELFF.

The chain joins TRBV7-9 to TRBJ2-3, with D perhaps TRBD1 or TRBD2 (5 bases each). Between the trimmed V and J ends, which lost 3 bases and 1 base, there was a span of 8 bases. The CDR3 length is 14 residues. Germline lookup yields CDR1 SEHNR and CDR2 FQNEAQ (reference sequence). CDR3 in amino acids: CASSFQGRTDTQYF. CDR3 DNA: TGTGCCAGCAGCTTTCAGGGACGCACAGATACGCAGTATTTT.

The sample holds a few counts of this clone. This rearrangement joins TRBV11-2 to TRBJ2-3; TRBD2 agrees at 8 bases. V shed 3 bases, J shed 5 bases, and the junction held 4 bases outside the gene matches. Germline values: CDR1 SGHAT, CDR2 FQNNGV. CDR3 length equals 14 residues. The CDR3 is CASSLGLGRDTQYF. In DNA, the CDR3 is TGTGCCAGCAGCTTGGGACTAGGCAGAGATACGCAGTATTTT. Filled out from reference TRBV11-2 and TRBJ2-3, the complete variable domain reads EAGVAQSPRYKIIEKRQSVAFWCNPISGHATLYWYQQILGQGPKLLIQFQNNGVVDDSQLPKDRFSAERLKGVDSTLKIQPAKLEDSAVYLCASSLGLGRDTQYFGPGTRLTVL.

This rearrangement joins TRBV18 to TRBJ2-5; D uncertain. Between the trimmed V and J ends, which lost 5 bases and 5 bases, there was a span of 15 bases. The germline V gene encodes CDR1 KGHSH and CDR2 LQKENI. The CDR3 has 14 residues. This CDR3 reads CASSVYSVQETQYF. CDR3 coding DNA: TGTGCCAGCTCAGTTTACTCGGTCCAGGAGACCCAGTACTTC.

V usage is TRBV6-6 and J usage is TRBJ1-5, with D possibly TRBD1 on 6 matching bases. CDR1 is MNHNY and CDR2 is SVGAGI in the germline V gene (reference sequence). Deletions cut 2 bases from V and 0 bases from J, with 8 bases between. The CDR3 has 15 amino acids. The CDR3 coding sequence is TGTGCCAGCAGTTACGGGGACACTAGCAATCAGCCCCAGCATTTT. It encodes CASSYGDTSNQPQHF.

This chain links TRBV6-1 with TRBJ2-7; D assignment may be TRBD1 or TRBD2 (5 bases each). Germline CDR1 is MNHNS and CDR2 is SASEGT. V gave up 8 bases and J gave up 2 bases, with 16 bases separating them. The CDR3 is 14 amino acids. The CDR3 reads CASCRGDSTYEQYF. The CDR3 nucleotides read TGTGCCAGCTGTAGGGGAGACTCCACCTACGAGCAGTACTTC.

The rearrangement links TRBV30 to TRBJ1-5, with D maybe TRBD1 (5 bases). Germline assignment: CDR1 GTSNPN and CDR2 SVGIG (reference sequence). The CDR3 spans 14 residues. V dropped 3 bases and J dropped 0 bases, with 9 bases sitting between them. The chain's CDR3 is CAWSEGFSNQPQHF. Written as DNA, the CDR3 is TGTGCCTGGAGCGAGGGGTTTAGCAATCAGCCCCAGCATTTT.

The chain joins TRBV7-9 to TRBJ2-5; TRBD1 aligns across 9 bases. The CDR3 length is 15 residues. In germline, CDR1 is SEHNR, CDR2 FQNEAQ (reference sequence). Trimming cost V 4 bases and J 3 bases; bases outside gene matches: 6. CDR3 in DNA: TGTGCCAGCAGCTCCAGACGGGACAGGGAAGAGACCCAGTACTTC. It translates to CASSSRRDREETQYF.

The chain joins TRBV6-5 to TRBJ2-7; TRBD1 might be the D (5 bases). The V end was cut by 7 bases, the J end by 0 bases, with 7 bases between. CDR3 size: 12 residues. CDR1 and CDR2 (germline): MNHEY, SVGAGI. The CDR3, as DNA: TGTGCCAGCAAGGGGATCTCCTACGAGCAGTACTTC. This translates into CASKGISYEQYF.

The chain couples TRBV7-3 to TRBJ1-1; the D gene is possibly TRBD1 (6 bases). Deletions cut 6 bases from V and 4 bases from J, with 21 bases between. The CDR3 has 16 amino acids. Germline CDR1 is SGHTA and CDR2 is FQGTGA. The chain's CDR3 is CASSSQAGGAFTEAFF. The CDR3 DNA reads TGTGCCAGCAGTTCTCAGGCGGGGGGCGCGTTCACTGAAGCTTTCTTT.

V and J are TRBV2 and TRBJ1-5, with 10 nucleotides matching TRBD1. This CDR3 has 15 amino acids. The V gene's germline CDR1 is SNHLY and CDR2 FYNNEI. V lost 1 base, J lost 6 bases, and 3 bases stayed unmatched. The CDR3 sequence is CASSEGTGGFQPQHF. As DNA, the CDR3 is TGTGCCAGCAGTGAAGGGACAGGGGGGTTTCAGCCCCAGCATTTT. The full variable domain, completed using reference TRBV2 and TRBJ1-5, is EPEVTQTPSHQVTQMGQEVILRCVPISNHLYFYWYRQILGQKVEFLVSFYNNEISEKSEIFDDQFSVERPDGSNFTLKIRSTKLEDSAMYFCASSEGTGGFQPQHFGDGTRLSIL.

The V gene is TRBV27, the J gene TRBJ2-7; 9 bases align to TRBD2. This CDR3 has 16 amino acids. Germline trimming cut 6 bases from V and 3 bases from J; bases unmatched to any gene: 12. CDR1 is MNHEY and CDR2 is SMNVEV in the germline V gene (reference sequence). The CDR3 DNA follows: TGTGCCAGCAGGGGCAGAGCGGGGGGTAGGGACTACGAGCAGTACTTC. Protein product: CASRGRAGGRDYEQYF.

V gene TRBV18 combines with J gene TRBJ2-5; D possibly corresponds to TRBD2 (5 bases). Germline CDR1 is KGHSH and CDR2 is LQKENI. The CDR3 is made up of 14 amino acids. Trimming removed 1 base at V and 3 bases at J, with 9 bases between. The CDR3 is CASSPRSREETQYF. CDR3 sequence (DNA): TGTGCCAGCTCACCACGGTCGAGGGAAGAGACCCAGTACTTC.

The count of this clone is one. The rearrangement uses TRBV5-1 and TRBJ2-1, with TRBD2 matching 13 bases. The CDR3 length is 16 residues. V shed 3 bases, J shed 6 bases, and the junction held 6 bases outside the gene matches. Germline values: CDR1 SGHRS, CDR2 YFSETQ. The chain's CDR3 is CASSSSRTSGGNEQFF. The CDR3 coding sequence is TGCGCCAGCAGCTCGAGCCGGACTAGCGGGGGCAATGAGCAGTTCTTC.

J is TRBJ1-4 and V is TRBV6-6, with no clear D. Trimming shortened V by 8 bases and J by 8 bases, and 12 bases separated the two germline ends. The length of the CDR3 is 12 residues. From germline, CDR1 is MNHNY and CDR2 SVGAGI (reference sequence). DNA for the CDR3: TGTGCCAGCGGCCCGAGAGGGGAAAAACTGTTTTTT. Translating gives CASGPRGEKLFF.

The chain links TRBV28 to TRBJ2-1; the match to TRBD1 covers 8 bases. J gave up 10 bases and V 2 bases, and 7 bases lay outside the gene matches. This CDR3 has 14 amino acids. Looked up from germline, CDR1 is MDHEN and CDR2 is SYDVKM. The CDR3 DNA follows: TGTGCCAGCAGTTTAGGACAGGGATTGGGGGAGCAGTTCTTC. As protein: CASSLGQGLGEQFF.